This T cell receptor beta chain derives from a study of T cells in Graves' hyperthyroidism and ophthalmopathy. Many counts were recorded for this clonotype. Its antigen is as yet unknown. The investigators amplified TCR beta CDR3 regions from RNA transcripts. Initially, a first-round RT-PCR of the TCR CDR3 employed the HTBI primer set. From the multiplex PCR reads, TCRdb called clonotypes with MiXCR, one entry per CDR3 protein. Here the sample spans approximately 300,000 distinct CDR3 sequences, 17% being singletons. Duration under 3 months, a NOSPECS grade of at least 4, and a Clinical Activity Score of at least 3 characterized the ophthalmopathy patients. The germline CDR1 and CDR2 sequences are SGHRS and YFSETQ. V was clipped by 1 base and J by 0 bases, with 11 bases between them. The CDR3 covers 16 residues. General study results and limits: Ophthalmopathy cases were set apart from stable hyperthyroidism by a 13 V-J model.

The sequencing sample was made of blood. The V and J genes are TRBV5-1 and TRBJ1-3, with a weak D call TRBD1 (5 bases). The source of this sequence is a woman aged 55 to 70 with Graves' ophthalmopathy. The DNA of the CDR3 is TGCGCCAGCAGCTTGACAGGAACGATCTCTGGAAACACCATATATTTT. It is translated as CASSLTGTISGNTIYF.